What follows are 32 T cell receptor beta chains derived from one specimen sequenced in a study of T cells after somatic rescue of genetic block. Sequenced by immunoSEQ multiplex PCR; TCRdb stores in-frame clones only, minus some. The repertoire includes about 12,000 clones, about 69% of them detected once, and roughly 21% sits in the top ten. Sequencing was done on a sample of peripheral blood mononuclear cells (PBMCs). These receptors were taken from a boy under 18.

This rearrangement joins TRBV16 to TRBJ2-7; D may be TRBD1 (6 bases). Trimming left V 1 base short and J 3 bases short, with 10 bases between. The CDR3 covers 14 residues. Germline CDR1 is KGHSY and CDR2 is FQNENV. DNA of the CDR3: TGTGCCAGCAGCCAATTCGGACAGAACTACGAGCAGTACTTC. It encodes CASSQFGQNYEQYF.

This chain uses TRBV28 with TRBJ2-7; D is possibly TRBD1 (6 bases). Looked up from germline, CDR1 is MDHEN and CDR2 is SYDVKM. CDR3 length: 16 amino acids. Between the trimmed V and J ends, which lost 3 bases and 1 base, there was a span of 16 bases. CDR3 DNA sequence: TGTGCCAGCAGTTTTATCCCCGGCCAGGGGTCCTACGAGCAGTACTTC. Translating gives CASSFIPGQGSYEQYF.

The rearrangement uses TRBV19 and TRBJ1-4; D call uncertain. V lost 7 bases and J lost 0, with 12 bases in between. Germline V gene sequence: CDR1 LNHDA, CDR2 SQIVND (reference sequence). The CDR3 spans 15 residues. Here the CDR3 DNA reads TGTGCCAGTAACACGGGAGCTGCAACTAATGAAAAACTGTTTTTT. Its protein is CASNTGAATNEKLFF. The whole variable domain, filled in from reference TRBV19 and TRBJ1-4, reads DGGITQSPKYLFRKEGQNVTLSCEQNLNHDAMYWYRQDPGQGLRLIYYSQIVNDFQKGDIAEGYSVSREKKESFPLTVTSAQKNPTAFYLCASNTGAATNEKLFFGSGTQLSVL.

The V gene is TRBV5-4, the J gene TRBJ1-4, with 9 positions matching TRBD1. The ends lost 0 bases at V and 8 bases at J; junction bases unmatched: 5. The CDR3 is made up of 15 amino acids. Germline values: CDR1 SGHNT, CDR2 YYREEE (reference sequence). The CDR3 DNA reads as TGTGCCAGCAGCTTGGGGGACAGGGACGGCGAAAAACTGTTTTTT. Amino acids: CASSLGDRDGEKLFF.

J is TRBJ2-3 and V is TRBV9; D ambiguous. Germline V lookup: CDR1 SGDLS, CDR2 YYNGEE. Between the trimmed V and J ends, which lost 0 bases and 3 bases, there was a span of 17 bases. CDR3 length equals 17 residues. The CDR3 reads CASSVEGSLILTDTQYF. CDR3 nucleotide sequence: TGTGCCAGCAGCGTAGAAGGGTCTTTAATCCTAACAGATACGCAGTATTTT. The full variable domain, in which reference TRBV9 and TRBJ2-3 provide the parts outside the CDR3, is DSGVTQTPKHLITATGQRVTLRCSPRSGDLSVYWYQQSLDQGLQFLIQYYNGEERAKGNILERFSAQQFPDLHSELNLSSLELGDSALYFCASSVEGSLILTDTQYFGPGTRLTVL.

The chain carries TRBV25-1 and TRBJ2-5; 8 nucleotides align to TRBD2. CDR1 is MGHDK, CDR2 SYGVNS, per germline. V was clipped by 5 bases and J by 3 bases; unmatched bases: 2. This CDR3 contains 13 residues. The CDR3 coding sequence is TGTGCCAGCAGTATCGGGGGGGAAGAGACCCAGTACTTC. It encodes CASSIGGEETQYF.

The genes are TRBV5-5 and TRBJ2-1, with 11 nucleotides matching TRBD2. The CDR3 has 17 amino acids. V lost 3 bases and J lost 2; bases outside the gene matches: 7. Germline CDR1 and CDR2: SGHKS and YYEKEE (reference sequence). This CDR3 reads CASSSSWTSGPYNEQFF. DNA for the CDR3: TGTGCCAGCAGCTCCTCATGGACTAGCGGGCCCTACAATGAGCAGTTCTTC. Filled out from reference TRBV5-5 and TRBJ2-1, the complete variable domain reads DAGVTQSPTHLIKTRGQQVTLRCSPISGHKSVSWYQQVLGQGPQFIFQYYEKEERGRGNFPDRFSARQFPNYSSELNVNALLLGDSALYLCASSSSWTSGPYNEQFFGPGTRLTVL.

The rearrangement uses TRBV19 and TRBJ1-6; 7 bases are shared with TRBD1. Germline values: CDR1 LNHDA, CDR2 SQIVND (reference sequence). V lost 4 bases to trimming and J lost 6 bases; unmatched junction nucleotides: 9. CDR3 length equals 16 residues. CDR3 region: CASSRTPGTANSPLHF. DNA for the CDR3: TGTGCCAGTAGTAGAACCCCCGGGACAGCTAATTCACCCCTCCACTTT. The full variable domain, rest sourced from reference TRBV19 and TRBJ1-6, is DGGITQSPKYLFRKEGQNVTLSCEQNLNHDAMYWYRQDPGQGLRLIYYSQIVNDFQKGDIAEGYSVSREKKESFPLTVTSAQKNPTAFYLCASSRTPGTANSPLHFGNGTRLTVT.

In its sample, this clone was seen a few times. CDR3 sequence: CASAASGSYNEQFF. In nucleotides, the CDR3 is TGTGCCAGCGCGGCTAGCGGGTCCTACAATGAGCAGTTCTTC. The V call is TRBV19, the J call TRBJ2-1, with TRBD2 matching 8 bases. The CDR3 contains 14 residues. With V trimmed by 9 bases and J by 1 base, 5 bases remained unmatched. CDR1 is LNHDA and CDR2 is SQIVND in the germline V gene (reference sequence).

This rearrangement joins TRBV28 to TRBJ2-7; TRBD2 might be the D (5 bases). The V gene's germline CDR1 is MDHEN and CDR2 SYDVKM. This CDR3 region has 13 residues. Trimming cost V 8 bases and J 1 base, with 12 bases left between them. The CDR3 is CASRGAPSYEQYF. In DNA form, the CDR3 reads TGTGCCAGCCGGGGTGCCCCTTCCTACGAGCAGTACTTC.

The genes are TRBV7-6 and TRBJ1-2; 7 nucleotides align to TRBD1. The germline V gene encodes CDR1 SGHVS and CDR2 FNYEAQ. Trimming took 3 bases from V and 8 from J; bases not matched to a gene: 6. The CDR3 runs 13 residues. In nucleotides, the CDR3 is TGTGCCAGCAGCTTTGACAGGGTGGGCGGCTACACCTTC. It yields the protein CASSFDRVGGYTF.

The chain is built from TRBV5-4 and TRBJ1-3; D unclear. Deletions cut 2 bases from V and 3 bases from J, with 9 bases between. CDR1 is SGHNT, CDR2 YYREEE, per germline (reference sequence). CDR3 length equals 14 residues. The CDR3 here is CASSLGVNGNTIYF. CDR3 coding DNA: TGTGCCAGCAGCTTAGGAGTGAATGGAAACACCATATATTTT.

The chain couples TRBV21-1 to TRBJ1-4. TRBV21-1 is annotated as a pseudogene. The CDR3 loop spans 16 amino acids. CDR3 bases: TGTGCCAGCAGCCGCGCGAGGGGTGCAACTAATGAAAAACTGTTTTTT. Its protein is CASSRARGATNEKLFF.

V gene TRBV9 combines with J gene TRBJ2-3; D might be TRBD2 (6 bases). The CDR3 loop spans 15 amino acids. The V and J ends lost 4 bases and 2 bases respectively, with 14 bases between them. CDR1 and CDR2 (germline): SGDLS, YYNGEE. The CDR3 nucleotides are TGTGCCAGCAGCCCTGGGGGGACCCACACAGATACGCAGTATTTT. Translated, it gives CASSPGGTHTDTQYF.

This chain links TRBV11-1 with TRBJ2-1; D remains ambiguous. In germline, CDR1 is SGHAT, CDR2 FQDESV (reference sequence). Trimming took 5 bases from V and 8 from J, leaving 10 bases between them. CDR3 length: 12 amino acids. DNA of the CDR3: TGTGCCAGCAGCCCTTACAAGGATGAGCAGTTCTTC. Its protein is CASSPYKDEQFF.

This chain links TRBV5-1 with TRBJ2-3; D gene uncertain. Per the germline V gene, CDR1 is SGHRS and CDR2 is YFSETQ. The CDR3 length is 12 residues. V lost 4 bases, J lost 1 base, and 4 bases lay in between. DNA for the CDR3: TGCGCCAGCAGCCTCCGCACAGATACGCAGTATTTT. Translating gives CASSLRTDTQYF.

The chain uses TRBV28 and TRBJ2-7; D is unclear. This CDR3 is 12 amino acids long. Between the trimmed V and J ends, which lost 2 bases and 1 base, there was a span of 3 bases. Germline CDR1 reads MDHEN; CDR2 reads SYDVKM. The chain's CDR3 is CASSLPSYEQYF. The CDR3 region has the DNA TGTGCCAGCAGTTTACCTTCCTACGAGCAGTACTTC. Variable domain in full (rest from reference TRBV28 and TRBJ2-7): DVKVTQSSRYLVKRTGEKVFLECVQDMDHENMFWYRQDPGLGLRLIYFSYDVKMKEKGDIPEGYSVSREKKERFSLILESASTNQTSMYLCASSLPSYEQYFGPGTRLTVT.

The J gene is TRBJ2-7, the V gene TRBV5-1; tentatively, D is TRBD2 (6 bases). Looked up from germline, CDR1 is SGHRS and CDR2 is YFSETQ. CDR3 length equals 15 residues. The V and J ends lost 5 bases and 0 bases respectively, with 15 bases between them. Here the CDR3 DNA reads TGCGCCAGCAGTCCATTGCGGGACCGCTCCTACGAGCAGTACTTC. Translating gives CASSPLRDRSYEQYF.

The rearrangement uses TRBV4-2 and TRBJ2-7; maybe TRBD2 (6 bases). V was trimmed by 3 bases and J by 2 bases, leaving 14 bases between them. Looked up from germline, CDR1 is LGHNA and CDR2 is YNFKEQ. This CDR3 is 15 amino acids long. CDR3 region: CASSQDGTPTYEQYF. Written as DNA, the CDR3 is TGTGCCAGCAGCCAGGACGGGACTCCAACCTACGAGCAGTACTTC.

J is TRBJ2-5 and V is TRBV7-9, with 7 positions matching TRBD2. After removal of 5 bases from V and 4 bases from J, the junction contained 10 bases not matched to a gene. Germline V gives CDR1 SEHNR, CDR2 FQNEAQ (reference sequence). The CDR3 is 15 residues long. The CDR3 DNA reads as TGTGCCAGCAGCCGCCCCGGCGGGAGAGGAGAGACCCAGTACTTC. Its translation: CASSRPGGRGETQYF.

The V gene is TRBV6-5, the J gene TRBJ2-5; TRBD1 is a possible D gene (6 bases). CDR3 size: 16 residues. The germline gives CDR1 MNHEY, CDR2 SVGAGI. Trimming took 0 bases from V and 2 from J, leaving 13 bases between them. The CDR3 region is CASSYSFSGVQETQYF. In DNA, the CDR3 is TGTGCCAGCAGTTACTCCTTTTCAGGGGTTCAAGAGACCCAGTACTTC.

The chain couples TRBV15 to TRBJ2-5; D not certain. V was pared by 0 bases and J by 4 bases, with 12 bases between. The germline V gene encodes CDR1 LNHNV and CDR2 YYDKDF (reference sequence). CDR3 length: 15 residues. The CDR3 bases are TGTGCCACCAGCAGAGAGTCCAAGGTCGGAGAGACCCAGTACTTC. It codes for CATSRESKVGETQYF.

The genes are TRBV5-1 and TRBJ2-7, with a weak D call TRBD1 (5 bases). Germline V gene sequence: CDR1 SGHRS, CDR2 YFSETQ. V dropped 0 bases and J dropped 1 base, with 11 bases sitting between them. The CDR3 runs 15 residues. CDR3 nucleotides: TGCGCCAGCAGCTTGGCCCTTGCAGGGTCCTACGAGCAGTACTTC. Its protein product is CASSLALAGSYEQYF.

The chain joins TRBV14 to TRBJ1-2; perhaps TRBD1 as D (5 bases). V was cut by 7 bases and J by 0 bases, with 21 bases left in between. This CDR3 region has 17 residues. CDR1 and CDR2 (germline): SGHDN, FVKESK. CDR3: CASMPSPGYLPNYGYTF. DNA of the CDR3: TGTGCCAGCATGCCGAGTCCAGGGTACCTCCCTAACTATGGCTACACCTTC. Looking up the rest from reference TRBV14 and TRBJ1-2 gives the full variable domain: EAGVTQFPSHSVIEKGQTVTLRCDPISGHDNLYWYRRVMGKEIKFLLHFVKESKQDESGMPNNRFLAERTGGTYSTLKVQPAELEDSGVYFCASMPSPGYLPNYGYTFGSGTRLTVV.

The rearrangement joins TRBV28 to TRBJ1-6, with TRBD1 matching 8 bases. This CDR3 spans 15 amino acids. J was trimmed by 7 bases and V by 3 bases; bases with no gene match: 5. Looked up from germline, CDR1 is MDHEN and CDR2 is SYDVKM. The CDR3 loop is CASSLVDRGNSPLHF. CDR3 sequence (DNA): TGTGCCAGCAGTTTGGTAGACAGGGGAAATTCACCCCTCCACTTT.

The V gene is TRBV7-9, the J gene TRBJ1-2; D not certain. The ends were cut back, 5 bases at V and 0 bases at J, with 19 bases in the middle. Germline values: CDR1 SEHNR, CDR2 FQNEAQ (reference sequence). The CDR3 is 17 amino acids. The CDR3 reads CASSLPLALGANYGYTF. The CDR3 coding sequence is TGTGCCAGCAGCCTCCCCCTGGCCCTCGGGGCTAACTATGGCTACACCTTC.

The chain combines TRBV6-1 with TRBJ1-4; D may be TRBD1 (6 bases). V lost 4 bases, J lost 7 bases, and 13 bases lay in between. The CDR3 covers 14 residues. The germline gives CDR1 MNHNS, CDR2 SASEGT. CDR3 in amino acids: CASSAYRVAEKLFF. The CDR3 coding sequence is TGTGCCAGCAGTGCTTACAGGGTGGCTGAAAAACTGTTTTTT.

The chain combines TRBV7-3 with TRBJ2-7, with 7 bases lining up with TRBD1. Germline V gene data show CDR1 as SGHTA and CDR2 as FQGTGA. The CDR3 covers 13 residues. J was trimmed by 2 bases and V by 3 bases; bases with no gene match: 1. The CDR3, as DNA: TGTGCCAGCAGCTTGGGGACAGCCTACGAGCAGTACTTC. Protein: CASSLGTAYEQYF.

This clone appeared a few times. The chain recombines TRBV27 with TRBJ2-7; TRBD1 is a possible D gene (6 bases). The length of the CDR3 is 13 residues. Germline CDR1 is MNHEY and CDR2 is SMNVEV (reference sequence). The V end lost 5 bases, the J end lost 2 bases, and 10 bases lay between the germline ends. CDR3: CASSATGTYEQYF. CDR3 coding DNA: TGTGCCAGCAGTGCTACAGGGACCTACGAGCAGTACTTC.

The rearrangement uses TRBV30 and TRBJ1-5; D is uncertain. The CDR3 runs to 15 residues. V shed 0 bases and J shed 2 bases, with 11 bases lying between them. Per germline, CDR1 GTSNPN and CDR2 SVGIG (reference sequence). This chain's CDR3 is CAWSVPPGGNQPQHF. The CDR3 DNA follows: TGTGCCTGGAGTGTACCCCCCGGAGGCAATCAGCCCCAGCATTTT.

V is TRBV29-1 and J is TRBJ2-7, with 10 bases identical to TRBD1. This CDR3 has 12 amino acids. CDR1 is SQVTM and CDR2 is ANQGSEA in the germline V gene. Losses at the gene ends were 4 bases for V and 3 bases for J; bases not matched to a gene: 0. CDR3 DNA sequence: TGCAGCGTTGGGACAGGGGGCTACGAGCAGTACTTC. This encodes CSVGTGGYEQYF.

This clone was counted once. J is TRBJ2-3 and V is TRBV18, with TRBD2 matching 15 bases. Trimming cost V 2 bases and J 4 bases; bases outside gene matches: 4. CDR3 size: 17 residues. CDR1 is KGHSH, CDR2 LQKENI, per germline. This chain's CDR3 is CASSPWTSGGAPDTQYF. Written as DNA, the CDR3 is TGTGCCAGCTCACCATGGACTAGCGGGGGGGCCCCAGATACGCAGTATTTT.